Each of the 26 T cell receptor beta chains below was sequenced from the same sample in a study of cytomegalovirus exposure and HLA in healthy donors. PCR was performed using 60 Vbeta and 13 Jbeta primers. Using immunoSEQ multiplex PCR, the repertoire was profiled, and TCRdb retains in-frame clones only, with some absent. Here the sample spans some 180,000 clones, 87% being singletons. Sample: PBMCs. All receptors come from a girl less than two years old in good health and CMV-seronegative.

J is TRBJ1-5 and V is TRBV6-6, with D perhaps matching TRBD1 (5 bases). The V and J ends lost 5 bases and 0 bases respectively, with 8 bases between them. This CDR3 spans 14 amino acids. From germline, CDR1 is MNHNY and CDR2 SVGAGI (reference sequence). CDR3 residues: CASSTGNSNQPQHF. The CDR3 coding sequence is TGTGCCAGCAGTACAGGAAATAGCAATCAGCCCCAGCATTTT.

The chain joins TRBV5-1 to TRBJ2-7; 15 bases agree with TRBD2. This CDR3 spans 17 amino acids. The germline V gene has CDR1 SGHRS and CDR2 YFSETQ. Unmatched junction bases numbered 5, after V lost 1 base and J lost 3 bases. CDR3 DNA sequence: TGCGCCAGCAGCTTGAGCGGGACTAGCGGGGGGAACTACGAGCAGTACTTC. Translating it yields CASSLSGTSGGNYEQYF.

The CDR3 DNA sequence: TGTGCCAGCAGCGTAGAGGAGGCCCAGATCCAAGAGACCCAGTACTTC. Protein: CASSVEEAQIQETQYF. V usage is TRBV9 and J usage is TRBJ2-5; D perhaps matches TRBD2 (5 bases). CDR1 is SGDLS and CDR2 is YYNGEE in the germline V gene. The CDR3 consists of 16 residues. V was pared by 0 bases and J by 1 base, with 13 bases between.

This clone was counted once. The chain is built from TRBV6-1 and TRBJ2-2; TRBD1 might be the D (6 bases). CDR1 MNHNS and CDR2 SASEGT come from the germline V gene. This CDR3 has 15 amino acids. The V gene lost 2 bases and the J gene lost 1 base, with 8 bases spanning the gap. For the CDR3, the DNA is TGTGCCAGCAGTGAACTGGACAGGAACACCGGGGAGCTGTTTTTT. The encoded protein is CASSELDRNTGELFF.

This clone was seen a single time. The chain couples TRBV2 to TRBJ2-6; tentative D call: TRBD1 (5 bases). The CDR3 length is 15 residues. Germline values: CDR1 SNHLY, CDR2 FYNNEI. V dropped 9 bases and J dropped 0 bases, with 12 bases sitting between them. This CDR3 is CASVRQSSGANVLTF. DNA of the CDR3: TGTGCCAGTGTCCGACAGAGCTCTGGGGCCAACGTCCTGACTTTC.

The gene calls are TRBV6-5 and TRBJ1-1, with D perhaps matching TRBD1 (6 bases). Germline V gene lookup returns CDR1 MNHEY and CDR2 SVGAGI. Trimming cost V 3 bases and J 11 bases, with 16 bases left between them. The CDR3 length is 13 residues. The CDR3 sequence: CASSYGENREAFF. The DNA of the CDR3 is TGTGCCAGCAGTTATGGGGAGAACAGGGAGGCTTTCTTT.

The chain combines TRBV14 with TRBJ2-7, with D possibly TRBD2 on 6 matching bases. V dropped 1 base and J dropped 2 bases, with 15 bases sitting between them. The CDR3 runs to 16 residues. Germline-derived CDR1 and CDR2 are SGHDN and FVKESK. The CDR3 here is CASSQGGSGPPYEQYF. CDR3 coding DNA: TGTGCCAGCAGCCAAGGAGGTAGCGGACCACCCTACGAGCAGTACTTC.

The chain employs TRBV21-1 and TRBJ2-7; the table's TRBD1 call for D was not verified on the DNA. TRBV21-1 corresponds to a pseudogene. The length of the CDR3 is 15 residues. This CDR3 is CASSVPRTGNYEQYF. The CDR3 DNA reads TGTGCCAGCAGCGTCCCGCGGACAGGCAACTACGAGCAGTACTTC.

This chain uses TRBV18 with TRBJ2-3, with 7 nucleotides matching TRBD2. This CDR3 contains 19 residues. V was clipped by 0 bases and J by 5 bases; unmatched bases: 17. In germline, CDR1 is KGHSH, CDR2 LQKENI. The DNA of the CDR3 is TGTGCCAGCTCACCACCGCTCCCCACTGGGGGAGGGCTCGAAGATACGCAGTATTTT. Protein sequence: CASSPPLPTGGGLEDTQYF.

The chain has TRBV5-6 and TRBJ1-6; TRBD1 might be the D (6 bases). This CDR3 comprises 14 residues. V lost 4 bases and J 7 bases, leaving 12 bases between the germline ends. Germline V CDR1 and CDR2: SGHDT, YYEEEE. This CDR3 is CASSPLRGNSPLHF. CDR3 DNA: TGTGCCAGCAGCCCCCTCAGGGGAAATTCACCCCTCCACTTT.

This chain joins TRBV9 and TRBJ1-3; no definite D call. This CDR3 comprises 14 residues. Germline V gene data show CDR1 as SGDLS and CDR2 as YYNGEE. Trimming cost V 0 bases and J 3 bases, with 7 bases left between them. The CDR3 DNA reads TGTGCCAGCAGCGTAGTTGGGCATGGAAACACCATATATTTT. Its protein product is CASSVVGHGNTIYF.

The chain carries TRBV29-1 and TRBJ2-1; D is possibly TRBD2 (6 bases). V lost 4 bases, J lost 5 bases, and 24 bases lay in between. This CDR3 region has 17 residues. The germline V gene encodes CDR1 SQVTM and CDR2 ANQGSEA. The CDR3 DNA reads TGCAGCGTTGGGGGGACCCCCGGATGGCGGGATAACAATGAGCAGTTCTTC. Translation: CSVGGTPGWRDNNEQFF.

The V and J genes are TRBV9 and TRBJ1-4; possible D gene TRBD1, 6 bases. Germline V gene data show CDR1 as SGDLS and CDR2 as YYNGEE. The CDR3 consists of 16 residues. The V and J ends lost 2 bases and 8 bases respectively, with 19 bases between them. For the CDR3, the DNA is TGTGCCAGCAGCGTCTCTCCAGCAGGGGCCGGCGAAAAACTGTTTTTT. It translates to CASSVSPAGAGEKLFF. The full variable domain, with the rest looked up from reference TRBV9 and TRBJ1-4, is DSGVTQTPKHLITATGQRVTLRCSPRSGDLSVYWYQQSLDQGLQFLIQYYNGEERAKGNILERFSAQQFPDLHSELNLSSLELGDSALYFCASSVSPAGAGEKLFFGSGTQLSVL.

The table lists this clone with a count of one. J is TRBJ1-4 and V is TRBV30; maybe TRBD1 (5 bases). The germline V gene encodes CDR1 GTSNPN and CDR2 SVGIG (reference sequence). The CDR3 totals 13 residues. Trimming removed 3 bases at V and 7 bases at J, with 12 bases between. The CDR3 region is CAWRQGLGEKLFF. CDR3 DNA sequence: TGTGCCTGGAGGCAGGGTCTCGGTGAAAAACTGTTTTTT.

This clone was found once. The chain couples TRBV7-6 to TRBJ2-1; TRBD2 matches at 10 bases. V gave up 5 bases and J gave up 4 bases; unmatched junction bases: 8. The CDR3 consists of 16 residues. CDR1 and CDR2 (germline): SGHVS, FNYEAQ. The CDR3 DNA sequence: TGTGCCAGCAGCACGCCCGGACTAGCGGATTACAATGAGCAGTTCTTC. It codes for CASSTPGLADYNEQFF.

V usage is TRBV5-4 and J usage is TRBJ2-3, with 7 bases matching TRBD1. Germline loops: CDR1 SGHNT, CDR2 YYREEE (reference sequence). V lost 2 bases to trimming and J lost 6 bases; unmatched junction nucleotides: 9. The CDR3 has 15 amino acids. As DNA, the CDR3 is TGTGCCAGCAGCTTCGACACAGGGGCAGGGGATACGCAGTATTTT. It is translated as CASSFDTGAGDTQYF.

Only a few counts were recorded for this clone. The V and J genes are TRBV4-1 and TRBJ2-4; D is undetermined. CDR3 length: 19 amino acids. V lost 1 base, J lost 1 base, and 20 bases lay in between. From germline, CDR1 is MGHRA and CDR2 YSYEKL. The CDR3 region is CASSQAQIRLFGAKNIQYF. The CDR3 bases are TGCGCCAGCAGCCAAGCGCAGATTAGACTCTTCGGGGCCAAAAACATTCAGTACTTC.

This rearrangement joins TRBV4-1 to TRBJ2-5; D gene uncertain. CDR3 length: 15 residues. V shed 0 bases and J shed 1 base, with 9 bases lying between them. CDR1 is MGHRA, CDR2 YSYEKL, per germline. CDR3 sequence reads: CASSQDSRLQETQYF. In DNA form, the CDR3 reads TGCGCCAGCAGCCAAGATTCCAGGCTCCAAGAGACCCAGTACTTC.

The chain links TRBV5-1 to TRBJ2-1; TRBD2 aligns across 7 bases. Germline-derived CDR1 and CDR2 are SGHRS and YFSETQ. J was trimmed by 9 bases and V by 4 bases; bases with no gene match: 7. This CDR3 has 13 amino acids. CDR3 loop: CASSLSGEGEQFF. As DNA, the CDR3 is TGCGCCAGCAGCCTGAGCGGGGAGGGTGAGCAGTTCTTC.

The chain joins TRBV9 to TRBJ2-2; no definite D call. V shed 4 bases and J shed 0 bases, with 16 bases lying between them. The CDR3 extends over 17 amino acids. The germline V gene encodes CDR1 SGDLS and CDR2 YYNGEE. CDR3 protein: CASSTPLTRPNTGELFF. As DNA, the CDR3 is TGTGCCAGCAGCACACCTCTCACCAGGCCGAACACCGGGGAGCTGTTTTTT.

The chain combines TRBV6-1 with TRBJ2-1; D might be TRBD2 (7 bases). The V and J ends lost 0 bases and 7 bases respectively, with 19 bases between them. CDR1 is MNHNS and CDR2 is SASEGT in the germline V gene. This CDR3 has 17 amino acids. DNA for the CDR3: TGTGCCAGCAGTGAAGCGTGGCGGGGGCGAATTGATAATGAGCAGTTCTTC. Amino acid sequence: CASSEAWRGRIDNEQFF.

This clone has only a few counts. The chain combines TRBV7-4 with TRBJ1-1; unclear D gene. The CDR3 is made up of 16 amino acids. Germline loops: CDR1 SGHVT, CDR2 SQSDAQ. Trimming took off 2 bases at V and 4 bases at J, with 17 bases between the two ends. As DNA, the CDR3 is TGTGCCAGCAGCTTAAAAGACTTGGTGGGTATCACTGAAGCTTTCTTT. Encoded protein: CASSLKDLVGITEAFF.

The rearrangement links TRBV5-1 to TRBJ1-2; 7 bases fit TRBD1. This CDR3 has 15 residues. J gave up 3 bases and V 0 bases, and 5 bases lay outside the gene matches. Germline assignment: CDR1 SGHRS and CDR2 YFSETQ. CDR3 bases: TGCGCCAGCAGCTTGGACAGGGGCTCTTACTATGGCTACACCTTC. It translates to CASSLDRGSYYGYTF.

The gene calls are TRBV4-2 and TRBJ2-1; 11 positions agree with TRBD1. The trim removed 2 bases at V and 3 bases at J, leaving 6 bases unmatched. Germline V gene lookup returns CDR1 LGHNA and CDR2 YNFKEQ. This CDR3 spans 17 amino acids. This CDR3 is CASSQLHGTGGYNEQFF. The CDR3 coding sequence is TGTGCCAGCAGCCAACTACACGGGACAGGGGGCTACAATGAGCAGTTCTTC.

The chain links TRBV4-2 to TRBJ2-1, with D tentatively TRBD2 (5 bases). With 1 base removed from V and 9 bases from J, the gap between germline ends came to 7 bases. Per germline, CDR1 LGHNA and CDR2 YNFKEQ. The CDR3 spans 12 residues. CDR3 bases: TGTGCCAGCAGCCAAGGGACTGGTGAGCAGTTCTTC. Encoded protein: CASSQGTGEQFF.

The J gene is TRBJ2-1, the V gene TRBV10-2, with D possibly TRBD1 on 5 matching bases. There are 12 residues in the CDR3. Trimming cost V 4 bases and J 8 bases, with 9 bases left between them. Germline values: CDR1 WSHSY, CDR2 SAAADI. CDR3 amino acids: CASSVGVHEQFF. In nucleotides, the CDR3 is TGCGCCAGCAGTGTAGGGGTCCATGAGCAGTTCTTC.